This T cell receptor beta chain came from a study of response to subunit inactivated influenza vaccine (dated by TCRdb to 2017 to 2018). In the study overall: Deep quantitative T cell receptor repertoire profiling was used in the study to track responses to a trivalent subunit inactivated influenza vaccine. On the study overall, not on this receptor specifically: The authors suggested that each seasonal influenza vaccination may recruit only a limited number of new T cells.

The sample's time point label, in plain terms: 45 days after influenza vaccine administration. In its sample, this clonotype was seen many times. Its antigen is unknown. Per-base qualities were not stored, and no clone one base away is much larger. Inclusive of the bounding cysteine and phenylalanine, the CDR3 is 11 residues long. This entry keeps only the CDR3 DNA: 33 bases, framed from base 1. The germline V gene provides CDR1 SNHLY and CDR2 FYNNEI. V is shortened by 7 bases, J by 1 base, and the region joining them spans 5 bases. Libraries came from RT-PCR. Sequenced using an Illumina HiSeq 2500. TCRdb reprocessed the public reads (quality trimming at Q25 with fastp, clone calling with MiXCR) and kept in-frame beta chains. Records with the same CDR3 protein are collapsed into one entry carrying the most frequent genes and DNA. The sample yields approximately 530,000 distinct CDR3 sequences; 10% to 15% were counted once. Jointly, the top ten make up over 10% of the sample.

This sequence was found in a man over 45 who received an inactivated influenza vaccine. Donor details come from another sample of the same person, matched by shared clones. The sequencing here drew on PBMCs from blood, taken around seven weeks after vaccination. The chain was built from TRBV2 and TRBJ2-7, with the D gene not clear enough to name. The encoded CDR3 is CASIGSYEQYF. In nucleotide form, the sequence is TGTGCCAGCATCGGATCCTACGAGCAGTACTTC. Here the CDR3 is joined to the reference TRBV2 and TRBJ2-7 genes, and the full variable domain is: EPEVTQTPSHQVTQMGQEVILRCVPISNHLYFYWYRQILGQKVEFLVSFYNNEISEKSEIFDDQFSVERPDGSNFTLKIRSTKLEDSAMYFCASIGSYEQYFGPGTRLTVT.